The 2 T cell receptor beta chains below come from one sample, sequenced in a study of T cell repertoires in aging, cancer and after chemotherapy. TCR beta rearrangements were amplified from peripheral blood genomic DNA. Rearranged V-D-J TRB sequences were amplified with a mixed TRB-A/B primer pool. MiXCR was run by TCRdb on the multiplex PCR reads, yielding one entry per CDR3 protein. The table has 900 to 1,300 distinct CDR3 sequences, about 27% seen once. Source material: blood. The receptors shown here come from a human donor with a blood cancer.

In this sample, this clonotype is medium-sized. The gene calls are TRBV20-1 and TRBJ2-7; 7 nucleotides align to TRBD1. The CDR3 consists of 13 residues. CDR1 is DFQATT, CDR2 SNEGSKA, per germline (reference sequence). J lost 9 bases, V lost 3 bases, and 11 bases had no gene match. CDR3 protein: CSASLGFQGVQYF. The CDR3 DNA follows: TGCAGTGCTAGCCTGGGCTTCCAGGGGGTGCAGTACTTC.

By proportion, this clonotype is large. The CDR3 DNA is TGTGCCTGGTCAGGGGCGGCCGAGCAGTACTTC. Encoded protein: CAWSGAAEQYF. This chain joins TRBV30 and TRBJ2-7, with a possible D match to TRBD1 (6 bases). V lost 5 bases, J lost 6 bases, and 11 bases lay in between. The CDR3 sequence is 11 residues long. CDR1 GTSNPN and CDR2 SVGIG come from the germline V gene (reference sequence).